This T cell receptor (beta chain) is from a study of shared clonotypes between healthy human individuals. Whole-study results and caveats: A limitation of the genetic and exposure-history diversity represented arose from few donors.

The CDR3 extends over 15 amino acids. V was clipped by 5 bases and J by 1 base, with 14 bases between them. Germline CDR1 MGHDK, CDR2 SYGVNS. As for this clone: Its antigen is currently unknown.

Repertoires were generated with immunoSEQ multiplex PCR, while TCRdb's copy carries only in-frame clones and drops some. The sample has hundreds of thousands of clones; approximately 95% are singletons. Naive CD8 cells comprised CD45RO-negative, CCR7-positively selected cells, excluding terminally differentiated effector memory CD45RA+ cells. Sequencing was carried out using naive CD8+ T cells sorted from blood. The receptor's source is a woman under 40 in good health. The chain combines TRBV25-1 with TRBJ1-1; D unclear. The CDR3 nucleotides are TGTGCCAGCAGTCCCCGGGCCGAGTGGAACACTGAAGCTTTCTTT. Encoded protein: CASSPRAEWNTEAFF.